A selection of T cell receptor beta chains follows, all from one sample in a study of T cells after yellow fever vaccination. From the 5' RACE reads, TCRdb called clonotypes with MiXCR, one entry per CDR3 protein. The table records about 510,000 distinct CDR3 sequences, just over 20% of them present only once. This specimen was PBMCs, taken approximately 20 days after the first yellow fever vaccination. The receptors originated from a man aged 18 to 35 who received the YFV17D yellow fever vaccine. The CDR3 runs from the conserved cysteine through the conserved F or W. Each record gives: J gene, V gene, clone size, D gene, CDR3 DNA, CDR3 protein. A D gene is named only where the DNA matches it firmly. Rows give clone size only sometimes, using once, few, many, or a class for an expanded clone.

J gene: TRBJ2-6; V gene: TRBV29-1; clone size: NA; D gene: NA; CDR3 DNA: TGCAGCGGCGGAGGAGGGTCTGGGGCCAACGTCCTGACTTTC; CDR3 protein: CSGGGGSGANVLTF
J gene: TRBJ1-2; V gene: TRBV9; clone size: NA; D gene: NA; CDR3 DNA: TGTGCCAGCAGCGTAGGGGGGGACATTTACTATGGCTACACCTTC; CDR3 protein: CASSVGGDIYYGYTF
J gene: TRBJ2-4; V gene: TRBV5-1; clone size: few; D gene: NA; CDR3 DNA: TGCGCCAGCAGCTTGGGAGAAGCGGAAAACATTCAGTACTTC; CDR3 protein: CASSLGEAENIQYF
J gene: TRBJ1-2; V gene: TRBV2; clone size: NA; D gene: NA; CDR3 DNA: TGTGCCAGCAGTGAAAATGCCGGGACTAACTATGGCTACACCTTC; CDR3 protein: CASSENAGTNYGYTF
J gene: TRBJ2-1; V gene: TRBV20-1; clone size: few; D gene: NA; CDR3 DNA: TGCAGTGCGCAGACTGCCCGCTCCTACAATGAGCAGTTCTTC; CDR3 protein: CSAQTARSYNEQFF
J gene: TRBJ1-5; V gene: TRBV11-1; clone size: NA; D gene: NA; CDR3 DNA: TGTGCCAGCAGCGGGGGGCAGAATAGCAATCAGCCCCAGCATTTT; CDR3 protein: CASSGGQNSNQPQHF
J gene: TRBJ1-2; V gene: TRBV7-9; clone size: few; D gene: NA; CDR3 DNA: TGTGCCAGCAGCTTACGGACAGACTATGGCTACACCTTC; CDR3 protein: CASSLRTDYGYTF
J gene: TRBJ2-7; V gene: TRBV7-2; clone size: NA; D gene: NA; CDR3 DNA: TGTGCCAGCAGATATGGGGGGGGCTTGGGTGACGAGCAGTACTTC; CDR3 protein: CASRYGGGLGDEQYF
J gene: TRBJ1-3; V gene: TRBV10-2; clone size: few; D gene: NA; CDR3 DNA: TGCGCCAGCAGTGAAGGCGGGGTTCACACCATATATTTT; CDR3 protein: CASSEGGVHTIYF
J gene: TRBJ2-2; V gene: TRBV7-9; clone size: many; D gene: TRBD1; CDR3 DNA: TGTGCCAGCAGCCGGACAGGGGCGAACACCGGGGAGCTGTTTTTT; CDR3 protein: CASSRTGANTGELFF
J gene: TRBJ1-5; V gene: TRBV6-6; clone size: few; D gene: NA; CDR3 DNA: TGTGCCAGCGGGGAGTTCAATCAGCCCCAGCATTTT; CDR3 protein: CASGEFNQPQHF
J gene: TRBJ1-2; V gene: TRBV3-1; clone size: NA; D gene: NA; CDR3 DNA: TGTGCCAGCAGCCAAGAGAGCCGGTACTTTCAGGTCGGCTACACCTTC; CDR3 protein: CASSQESRYFQVGYTF
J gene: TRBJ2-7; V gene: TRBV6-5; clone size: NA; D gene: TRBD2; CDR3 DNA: TGTGCCAGCAGTTACCTCGCTAGCGGGGGGTTTTCCTACGAGCAGTACTTC; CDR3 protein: CASSYLASGGFSYEQYF
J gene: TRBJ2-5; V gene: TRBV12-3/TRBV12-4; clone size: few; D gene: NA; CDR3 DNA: TGTGCCAGCAGTTTCGCGGGGAGCGAGACCCAGTACTTC; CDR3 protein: CASSFAGSETQYF
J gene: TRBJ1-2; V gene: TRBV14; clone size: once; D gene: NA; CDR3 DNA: TGTGCCAGCAGCCAGGAAGGACGAGGACGTGGCTACACCTTC; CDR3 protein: CASSQEGRGRGYTF
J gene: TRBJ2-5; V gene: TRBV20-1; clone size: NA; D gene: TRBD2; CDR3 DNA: TGCAGTGCTGGGACTAGCTTATGGGAGACCCAGTACTTC; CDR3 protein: CSAGTSLWETQYF
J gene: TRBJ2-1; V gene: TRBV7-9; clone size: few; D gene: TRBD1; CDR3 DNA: TGTGCCAGCAGTGGTTGGGACAGCTACAATGAGCAGTTCTTC; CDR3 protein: CASSGWDSYNEQFF
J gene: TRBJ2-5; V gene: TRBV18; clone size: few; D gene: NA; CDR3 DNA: TGTGCCAGCTCACCACCGAGTCCAGAACTCCAAGAGACCCAGTACTTC; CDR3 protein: CASSPPSPELQETQYF
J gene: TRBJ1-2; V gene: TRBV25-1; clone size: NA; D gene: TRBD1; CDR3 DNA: TGTGCCAGCAGTGAGTCAGGGGGCGCCTATGGCTACACCTTC; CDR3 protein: CASSESGGAYGYTF
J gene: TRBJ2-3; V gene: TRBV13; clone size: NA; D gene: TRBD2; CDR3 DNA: TGTGCCAGCAGCTCGACCGGACTAGCGGGGGGGCCTAGCACAGATACGCAGTATTTT; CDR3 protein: CASSSTGLAGGPSTDTQYF
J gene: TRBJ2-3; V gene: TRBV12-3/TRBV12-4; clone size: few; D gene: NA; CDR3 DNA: TGTGCCAGCAGTGTCGGGGCGACGCAGTATTTT; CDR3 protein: CASSVGATQYF
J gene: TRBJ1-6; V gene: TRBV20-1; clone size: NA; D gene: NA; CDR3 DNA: TGCAGTGTTTTAGACGGGCGGAATTCACCCCTCCACTTT; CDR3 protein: CSVLDGRNSPLHF
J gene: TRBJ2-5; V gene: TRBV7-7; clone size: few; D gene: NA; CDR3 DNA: TGTGCTAGCAGCTCGAACGGGGCTGGGGAGACCCAGTACTTC; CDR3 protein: CASSSNGAGETQYF
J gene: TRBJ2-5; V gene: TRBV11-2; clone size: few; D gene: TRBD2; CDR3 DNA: TGTGCCAGCAGCTTATGGCGGGGGAGACAAGAGACCCAGTACTTC; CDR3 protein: CASSLWRGRQETQYF
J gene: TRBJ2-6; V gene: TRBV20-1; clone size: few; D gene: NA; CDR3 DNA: TGCAGTGCTACTGGAGGGCAGCCCTCTGGGGCCAACGTCCTGACTTTC; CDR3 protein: CSATGGQPSGANVLTF
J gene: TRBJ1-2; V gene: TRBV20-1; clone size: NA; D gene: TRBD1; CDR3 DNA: TGCAGTGCTAGAGATGTGAGCGGGGGACAGGCCTATGGCTACACCTTC; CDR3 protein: CSARDVSGGQAYGYTF
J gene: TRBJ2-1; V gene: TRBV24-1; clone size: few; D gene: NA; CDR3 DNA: TGTGCCACCAGTGACCGAGACTTAAGCTCCTACAATGAGCAGTTCTTC; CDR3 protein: CATSDRDLSSYNEQFF
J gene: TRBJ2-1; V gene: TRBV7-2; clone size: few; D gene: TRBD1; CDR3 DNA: TGTGCCAGCAGCTTAGGAGGACAGGACTACAATGAGCAGTTCTTC; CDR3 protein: CASSLGGQDYNEQFF
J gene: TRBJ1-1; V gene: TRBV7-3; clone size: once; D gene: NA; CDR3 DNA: TGTGCCAGCAAGGAACAGAACACTGAAGCTTTCTTT; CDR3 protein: CASKEQNTEAFF
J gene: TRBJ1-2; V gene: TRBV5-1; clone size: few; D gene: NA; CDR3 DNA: TGCGCCAGCAGCTGGACAGCCCCTCTCCTCTATGGCTACACCTTC; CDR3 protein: CASSWTAPLLYGYTF
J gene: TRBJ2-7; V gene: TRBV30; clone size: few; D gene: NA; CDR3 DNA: TGTGCCTGGAGTGTACCGAACAAAGAGCAGTACTTC; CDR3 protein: CAWSVPNKEQYF
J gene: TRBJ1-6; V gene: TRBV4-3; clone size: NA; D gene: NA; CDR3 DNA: TGCGCCAGCAGCCGGTGGGGTATTCATTCACCCCTCCACTTT; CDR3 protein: CASSRWGIHSPLHF
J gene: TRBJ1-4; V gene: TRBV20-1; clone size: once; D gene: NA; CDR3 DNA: TGCAGTGCAGTCAGCCGATCCGAGGGCGAAAAACTGTTTTTT; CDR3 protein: CSAVSRSEGEKLFF
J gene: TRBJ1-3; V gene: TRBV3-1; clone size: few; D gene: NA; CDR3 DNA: TGTGCCAGCAGCCAAGATAGTGCCCCCGGAAACACCATATATTTT; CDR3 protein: CASSQDSAPGNTIYF
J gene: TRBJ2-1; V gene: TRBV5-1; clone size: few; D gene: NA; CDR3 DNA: TGCGCCAGCAGCTTGGGTTTCGGGGGAACGCAGTTCTTC; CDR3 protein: CASSLGFGGTQFF
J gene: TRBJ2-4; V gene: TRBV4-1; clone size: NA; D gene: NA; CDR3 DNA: TGCGCCAGCGGTGGGGGGTACTTAGCCAAAAACATTCAGTACTTC; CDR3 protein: CASGGGYLAKNIQYF
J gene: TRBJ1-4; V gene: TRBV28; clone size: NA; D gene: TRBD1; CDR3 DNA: TGTGCCAGCCAAGACAGGGGTACCGAAAAACTGTTTTTT; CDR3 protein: CASQDRGTEKLFF
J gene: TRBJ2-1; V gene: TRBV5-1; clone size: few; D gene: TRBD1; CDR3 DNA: TGCGCCAGCAGCTCCGGACAGGGGTTCGACAATGAGCAGTTCTTC; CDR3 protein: CASSSGQGFDNEQFF
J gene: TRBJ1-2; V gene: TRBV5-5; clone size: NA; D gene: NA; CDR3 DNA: TGTGCCAGCAGCTTCCTGAGAACTCCTACGGGGGACTATGGCTACACCTTC; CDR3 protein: CASSFLRTPTGDYGYTF
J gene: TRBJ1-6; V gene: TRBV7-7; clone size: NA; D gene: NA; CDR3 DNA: TGTGCTAGGACGGGGGATGTCAATTCACCCCTCCACTTT; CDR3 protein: CARTGDVNSPLHF
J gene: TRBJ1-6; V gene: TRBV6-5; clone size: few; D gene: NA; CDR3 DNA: TGTGCCAGCAGTTACTCGATGGCAGCCCAATATAATTCACCCCTCCACTTT; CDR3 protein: CASSYSMAAQYNSPLHF
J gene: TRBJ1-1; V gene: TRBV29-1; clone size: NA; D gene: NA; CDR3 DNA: TGCAGCGCCACTCCCGGGACTTATGAAGCTTTCTTT; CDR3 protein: CSATPGTYEAFF
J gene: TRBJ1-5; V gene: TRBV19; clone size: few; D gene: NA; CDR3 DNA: TGTGCCAGTAGTATGAGATGGGGTATCCGCAATCAGCCCCAGCATTTT; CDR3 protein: CASSMRWGIRNQPQHF
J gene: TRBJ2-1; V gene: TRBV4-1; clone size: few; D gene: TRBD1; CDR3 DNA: TGCGCCAGCAGCCAAGCGCAGGAGACAGGGAGATACAATGAGCAGTTCTTC; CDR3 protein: CASSQAQETGRYNEQFF
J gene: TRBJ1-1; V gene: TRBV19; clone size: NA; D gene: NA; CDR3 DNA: TGTGCCAGTATCAACCGGACACCTGGAGGTCGCACTGAAGCTTTCTTT; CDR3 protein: CASINRTPGGRTEAFF
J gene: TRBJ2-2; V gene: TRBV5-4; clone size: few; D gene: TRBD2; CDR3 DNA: TGTGCCAGCAGAAACTTCGGGAGGTATACCGGGGAGCTGTTTTTT; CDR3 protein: CASRNFGRYTGELFF
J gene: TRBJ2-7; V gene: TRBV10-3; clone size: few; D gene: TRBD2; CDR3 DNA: TGTGCCGTAGCTACTAGCGGCGCCTACGAGCAGTACTTC; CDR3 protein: CAVATSGAYEQYF
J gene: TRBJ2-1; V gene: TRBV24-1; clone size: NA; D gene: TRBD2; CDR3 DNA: TGTGCCACCGGGGGAAGCGGGGCGTATGATTACAATGAGCAGTTCTTC; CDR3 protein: CATGGSGAYDYNEQFF
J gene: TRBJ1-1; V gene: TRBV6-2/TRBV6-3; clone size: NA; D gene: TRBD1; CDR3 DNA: TGTGCCAGCAGTTCCTGGACAGGGGTCTCCGGCAGTGAAGCTTTCTTT; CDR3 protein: CASSSWTGVSGSEAFF
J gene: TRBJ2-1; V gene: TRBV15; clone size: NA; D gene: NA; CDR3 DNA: TGTGCCACCAGCAGAGATCAGAACGGGGTCTCCTACAATGAGCAGTTCTTC; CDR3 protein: CATSRDQNGVSYNEQFF
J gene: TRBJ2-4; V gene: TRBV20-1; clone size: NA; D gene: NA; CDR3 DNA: TGCAGTGCTAGAGGGGCCCAGTCCAAAAACATTCAGTACTTC; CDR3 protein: CSARGAQSKNIQYF
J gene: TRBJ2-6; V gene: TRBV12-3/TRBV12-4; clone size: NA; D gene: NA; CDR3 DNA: TGTGCCAGCAGTGGCTTCCGGGGCGTTAGCTCAACTGGGGCCAACGTCCTGACTTTC; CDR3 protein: CASSGFRGVSSTGANVLTF
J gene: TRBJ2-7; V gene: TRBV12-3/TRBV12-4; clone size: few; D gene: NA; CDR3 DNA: TGTGCCAGCAGTTTAAAGTCCACCTACGAGCAGTACTTC; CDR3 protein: CASSLKSTYEQYF
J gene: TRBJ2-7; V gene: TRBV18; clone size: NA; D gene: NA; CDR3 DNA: TGTGCCAGCTCACCTAGGGGCACCTACGAGCAGTACTTC; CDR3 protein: CASSPRGTYEQYF
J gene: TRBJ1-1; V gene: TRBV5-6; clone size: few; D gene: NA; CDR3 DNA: TGTGCCAGCAGCTTGGATTGGGAGGTGAACACTGAAGCTTTCTTT; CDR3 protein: CASSLDWEVNTEAFF